These 18 T cell receptor beta chains share one sample of origin, sequenced in a study of OX40 agonist ivuxolimab in advanced cancers. The table came from immunoSEQ multiplex PCR; TCRdb's copy has only in-frame clones and leaves some out. Here the sample spans about 31,000 clones, 82% being singletons. Sequences were derived from CD4+ or CD8+ T cells sorted from blood, sampled in a trial of the OX40 agonist ivuxolimab. The receptors derive from an adult with an advanced solid tumor such as melanoma, head and neck, liver or kidney cancer.

This chain joins TRBV28 and TRBJ1-6, with D perhaps matching TRBD1 (5 bases). Germline V gene lookup returns CDR1 MDHEN and CDR2 SYDVKM. Trimming cost V 6 bases and J 9 bases, with 18 bases left between them. The CDR3 totals 15 residues. The CDR3: CASSRRDVISSPLHF. In DNA, the CDR3 is TGTGCCAGCAGCCGGAGGGACGTAATCTCTTCACCCCTCCACTTT. Supplemented by reference TRBV28 and TRBJ1-6, the full variable domain reads DVKVTQSSRYLVKRTGEKVFLECVQDMDHENMFWYRQDPGLGLRLIYFSYDVKMKEKGDIPEGYSVSREKKERFSLILESASTNQTSMYLCASSRRDVISSPLHFGNGTRLTVT.

The chain employs TRBV5-4 and TRBJ1-1, with 7 bases matching TRBD1. J lost 1 base, V lost 2 bases, and 5 bases had no gene match. Germline V gene data show CDR1 as SGHNT and CDR2 as YYREEE (reference sequence). The CDR3 consists of 15 residues. DNA of the CDR3: TGTGCCAGCAGCTTTAGAAACAGGGGGAACACTGAAGCTTTCTTT. This sequence encodes CASSFRNRGNTEAFF.

The chain combines TRBV4-3 with TRBJ2-1; D is uncertain. CDR3 length: 17 amino acids. V shed 0 bases and J shed 4 bases, with 16 bases lying between them. CDR1 is LGHNA and CDR2 is YSLEER in the germline V gene. CDR3 region: CASSQDPRHPRYNEQFF. CDR3 coding DNA: TGCGCCAGCAGCCAAGATCCCCGACACCCGAGGTACAATGAGCAGTTCTTC.

The rearrangement links TRBV15 to TRBJ2-5; D may be TRBD1 (6 bases). V was trimmed by 0 bases and J by 2 bases, leaving 7 bases between them. The CDR3 runs 14 residues. Per the germline V gene, CDR1 is LNHNV and CDR2 is YYDKDF (reference sequence). CDR3 nucleotide sequence: TGTGCCACCAGCAGAGATCAGGGGCAAGAGACCCAGTACTTC. Its protein product is CATSRDQGQETQYF. Supplemented by reference TRBV15 and TRBJ2-5, the full variable domain reads DAMVIQNPRYQVTQFGKPVTLSCSQTLNHNVMYWYQQKSSQAPKLLFHYYDKDFNNEADTPDNFQSRRPNTSFCFLDIRSPGLGDTAMYLCATSRDQGQETQYFGPGTRLLVL.

This clone was recorded only once. The chain carries TRBV19 and TRBJ2-7, with TRBD1 identical over 8 bases. Looked up from germline, CDR1 is LNHDA and CDR2 is SQIVND (reference sequence). V was clipped by 10 bases and J by 0 bases; unmatched bases: 8. The CDR3 sequence is 14 residues long. The CDR3 spells CATGDRSLSYEQYF. CDR3 DNA: TGTGCCACCGGGGACAGGAGCCTCTCCTACGAGCAGTACTTC.

V and J are TRBV7-3 and TRBJ2-1; 12 positions match TRBD2. Germline CDR1 reads SGHTA; CDR2 reads FQGTGA. This CDR3 is 16 amino acids long. V trimming: 3 bases; J trimming: 5 bases; junction bases outside the gene matches: 5. The CDR3 is CASSLLAGGPDNEQFF. The CDR3 bases are TGTGCCAGCAGCTTGCTAGCGGGAGGGCCGGACAATGAGCAGTTCTTC.

In this sample, this clone turned up once. The chain joins TRBV7-2 to TRBJ1-4; possible D gene TRBD1, 5 bases. Germline lookup yields CDR1 SGHTA and CDR2 FQGNSA. V lost 5 bases, J lost 0 bases, and 10 bases lay in between. This CDR3 has 15 amino acids. The CDR3: CASSAHRTTNEKLFF. CDR3 nucleotides: TGTGCCAGCAGCGCCCACAGGACAACTAATGAAAAACTGTTTTTT.

With respect to this clone: The sample contains more than one DNA sequence encoding this CDR3. This chain joins TRBV28 and TRBJ1-2; D is uncertain. Germline V gives CDR1 MDHEN, CDR2 SYDVKM. CDR3 length: 11 residues. The V end was cut by 5 bases, the J end by 2 bases, with 3 bases between. This CDR3 reads CASSQNYGYTF. As DNA, the CDR3 is TGTGCCAGCAGTCAAAACTATGGCTACACCTTC.

The V and J genes are TRBV28 and TRBJ1-1; TRBD1 aligns across 7 bases. In germline, CDR1 is MDHEN, CDR2 SYDVKM. This CDR3 spans 16 amino acids. With 6 bases clipped from V and 6 bases from J, the junction kept 16 bases outside the gene matches. DNA of the CDR3: TGTGCCAGCAGAAGGGTGGGTAGACAGGGTTTCGCTGAAGCTTTCTTT. Translating it yields CASRRVGRQGFAEAFF.

The chain links TRBV6-5 to TRBJ2-1; D may be TRBD1 (6 bases). This CDR3 region has 13 residues. With 4 bases removed from V and 3 bases from J, the gap between germline ends came to 7 bases. CDR1 MNHEY and CDR2 SVGAGI come from the germline V gene. CDR3 DNA: TGTGCCAGCAGTTTACAGGGCTACAATGAGCAGTTCTTC. Its protein product is CASSLQGYNEQFF.

This clone was detected only once. The chain is built from TRBV7-3 and TRBJ1-3; 8 bases agree with TRBD1. CDR3 length equals 15 residues. Trimming at V came to 5 bases and at J to 9 bases, leaving 12 bases not matched to a gene. Germline V gene lookup returns CDR1 SGHTA and CDR2 FQGTGA. CDR3 region: CASSHGQGRSGTIYF. The CDR3 region has the DNA TGTGCCAGCAGCCATGGACAGGGACGGTCAGGCACCATATATTTT.

The V gene is TRBV19, the J gene TRBJ2-1, with TRBD2 matching over 10 bases. Trimming removed 5 bases from V and 8 bases from J; junction bases left unmatched: 6. CDR1 is LNHDA, CDR2 SQIVND, per germline (reference sequence). CDR3 length: 14 residues. The CDR3 nucleotides are TGTGCCAGTAGTGCCGGGACTAGCGCCCATGAGCAGTTCTTC. It translates to CASSAGTSAHEQFF.

This chain uses TRBV5-6 with TRBJ2-7, with a tentative D call TRBD2 (6 bases). V gave up 2 bases and J gave up 0 bases, with 15 bases separating them. The germline gives CDR1 SGHDT, CDR2 YYEEEE. The CDR3 spans 16 residues. Here the CDR3 DNA reads TGTGCCAGCAGCTTAACCGGGACTTACTACTCCTACGAGCAGTACTTC. Protein product: CASSLTGTYYSYEQYF.

This chain links TRBV5-1 with TRBJ2-1; weak D call: TRBD2 (5 bases). Trimming took 0 bases from V and 5 from J, leaving 12 bases between them. The CDR3 covers 15 residues. CDR1 and CDR2 from the germline V gene are SGHRS and YFSETQ. CDR3 loop: CASSLASGLNNEQFF. The CDR3 coding sequence is TGCGCCAGCAGCTTGGCGAGCGGACTCAACAATGAGCAGTTCTTC.

This clone was seen a single time. The chain recombines TRBV27 with TRBJ1-4, with D possibly being TRBD1 (5 bases). V lost 3 bases, J lost 5 bases, and 7 bases lay in between. The CDR3 extends over 13 amino acids. The germline gives CDR1 MNHEY, CDR2 SMNVEV (reference sequence). In nucleotides, the CDR3 is TGTGCCAGCAGTTTTCGGGGGAATGAAAAACTGTTTTTT. This gives the protein CASSFRGNEKLFF.

V gene TRBV6-1 combines with J gene TRBJ2-5; 10 bases agree with TRBD2. The germline gives CDR1 MNHNS, CDR2 SASEGT. CDR3 length equals 13 residues. With 8 bases clipped from V and 3 bases from J, the junction kept 3 bases outside the gene matches. CDR3 sequence reads: CASRTSGEETQYF. Written as DNA, the CDR3 is TGTGCCAGCCGGACTAGCGGAGAAGAGACCCAGTACTTC.

V and J are TRBV6-5 and TRBJ2-5; the D gene is possibly TRBD2 (6 bases). V lost 5 bases and J lost 7, with 8 bases in between. The CDR3 sequence is 11 residues long. In germline, CDR1 is MNHEY, CDR2 SVGAGI. The CDR3 region is CASSNGGTQYF. The CDR3 DNA follows: TGTGCCAGCAGTAACGGGGGGACCCAGTACTTC.

The chain joins TRBV7-2 to TRBJ2-1; TRBD1 matches at 10 bases. V lost 4 bases to trimming and J lost 7 bases; unmatched junction nucleotides: 4. The germline gives CDR1 SGHTA, CDR2 FQGNSA. This CDR3 has 14 amino acids. The CDR3 loop is CASSSGTGVNEQFF. The DNA of the CDR3 is TGTGCCAGCAGCTCCGGGACAGGGGTAAATGAGCAGTTCTTC. Combining the CDR3 with reference TRBV7-2 and TRBJ2-1 gives the whole variable domain GAGVSQSPSNKVTEKGKDVELRCDPISGHTALYWYRQSLGQGLEFLIYFQGNSAPDKSGLPSDRFSAERTGGSVSTLTIQRTQQEDSAVYLCASSSGTGVNEQFFGPGTRLTVL.